The entry below gives a single T cell receptor (beta chain) sequence along with its context. Its antigen is currently unknown. The authors built TCR beta libraries using iRepertoire HTBI primers and Arm-PCR of CDR3 regions. TCRdb recomputed calls from the multiplex PCR reads with MiXCR, one row per CDR3 protein. This sample has 560,000 or so distinct CDR3 sequences; about 16% occur once, and the top ten carry around 11%. The ends were cut back, 6 bases at V and 0 bases at J, with 12 bases in the middle. CDR3 length equals 14 residues. From germline, CDR1 is DFQATT and CDR2 SNEGSKA (reference sequence). This record comes from a study of regulatory T cells in long-lasting Graves disease. Study observations and caveats: Persistent disease preferred TRBV28, TRBJ1-2 and TRBJ2-5.

Time point specified: newly diagnosed GD, antithyroid drugs for less than 3 months. Extracted PBMC RNA gave rise to the TCR library. The same data also went into a second study, on T cells in Graves' hyperthyroidism and ophthalmopathy. That paper adds: Hyperthyroidism in the patients, aged 18 to 65, was newly diagnosed and under 2 months in duration. Most expanded thyroid clonotypes above 0.001 also appeared in blood.

The source is a man aged 18-30 years with Graves disease. The specimen was peripheral blood mononuclear cells (PBMCs), collected at new diagnosis, from a patient treated with antithyroid drugs. This chain joins TRBV20-1 and TRBJ1-5; D may be TRBD1 (6 bases). In DNA, the CDR3 is TGCAGTGCCGCGCCGGACAGTAGCAATCAGCCCCAGCATTTT. Protein: CSAAPDSSNQPQHF.